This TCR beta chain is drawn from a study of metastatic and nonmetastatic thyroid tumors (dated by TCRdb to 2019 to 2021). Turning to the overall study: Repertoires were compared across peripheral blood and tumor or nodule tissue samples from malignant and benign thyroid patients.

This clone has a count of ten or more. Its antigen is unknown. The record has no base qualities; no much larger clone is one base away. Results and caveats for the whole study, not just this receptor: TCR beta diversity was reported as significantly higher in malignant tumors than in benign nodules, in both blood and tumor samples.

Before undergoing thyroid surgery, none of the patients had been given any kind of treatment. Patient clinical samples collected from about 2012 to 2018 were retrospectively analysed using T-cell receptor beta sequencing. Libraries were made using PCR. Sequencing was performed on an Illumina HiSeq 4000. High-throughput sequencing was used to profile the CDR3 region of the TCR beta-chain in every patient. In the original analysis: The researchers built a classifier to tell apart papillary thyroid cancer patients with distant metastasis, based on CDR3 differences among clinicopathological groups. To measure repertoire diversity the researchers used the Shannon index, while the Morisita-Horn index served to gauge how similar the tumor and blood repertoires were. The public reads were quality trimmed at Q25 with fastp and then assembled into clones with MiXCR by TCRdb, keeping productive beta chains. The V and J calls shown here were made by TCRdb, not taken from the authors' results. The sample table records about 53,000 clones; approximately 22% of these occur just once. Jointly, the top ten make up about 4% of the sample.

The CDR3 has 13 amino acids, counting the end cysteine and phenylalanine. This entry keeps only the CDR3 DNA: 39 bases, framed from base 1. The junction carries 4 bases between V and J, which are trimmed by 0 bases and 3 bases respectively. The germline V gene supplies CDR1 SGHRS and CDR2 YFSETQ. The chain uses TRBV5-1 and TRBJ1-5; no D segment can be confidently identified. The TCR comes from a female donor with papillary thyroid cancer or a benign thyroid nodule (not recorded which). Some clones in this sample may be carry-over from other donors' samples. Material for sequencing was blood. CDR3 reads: CASSLGFNQPQHF. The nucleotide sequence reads TGCGCCAGCAGCTTGGGTTTCAATCAGCCCCAGCATTTT.